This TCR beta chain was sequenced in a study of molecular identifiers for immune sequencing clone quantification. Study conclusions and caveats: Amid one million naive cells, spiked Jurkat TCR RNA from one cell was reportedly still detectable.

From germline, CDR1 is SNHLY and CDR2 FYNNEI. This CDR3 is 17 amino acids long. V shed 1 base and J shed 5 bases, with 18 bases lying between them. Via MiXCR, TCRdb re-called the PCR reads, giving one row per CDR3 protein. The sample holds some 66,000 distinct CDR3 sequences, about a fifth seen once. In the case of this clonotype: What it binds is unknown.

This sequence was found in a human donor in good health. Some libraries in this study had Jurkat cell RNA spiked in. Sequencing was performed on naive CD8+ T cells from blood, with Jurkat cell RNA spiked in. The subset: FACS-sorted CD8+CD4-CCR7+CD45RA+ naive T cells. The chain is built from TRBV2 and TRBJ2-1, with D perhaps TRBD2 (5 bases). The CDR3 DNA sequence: TGTGCCAGCAGTGAAGATCCCCTCAGCGGCTACAACAATGAGCAGTTCTTC. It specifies CASSEDPLSGYNNEQFF.